This T cell receptor beta chain comes out of a study of T cells in Graves' hyperthyroidism and ophthalmopathy (dated by TCRdb to about 2019). With respect to the entire study: Peripheral blood was collected at initial diagnosis, before any treatment. To identify TCR V-J signatures that set the groups apart, the researchers used a discovery cohort of 100 or so patients, made up of under 50 with Graves' ophthalmopathy and about 55 with stable Graves' hyperthyroidism. Prospective prediction of ophthalmopathy was tested in an independent validation cohort of fewer than 20 hyperthyroidism patients and around 16 patients who later progressed to ophthalmopathy. The 75 to 100 discovery patients were randomly divided into training and test sets at a 7:3 ratio. Thyroid tissue and blood T-cell repertoires from six Graves' hyperthyroidism patients were also compared in the study. Following sampling, methimazole starting at 30 mg daily was given to hyperthyroidism patients, and high-dose intravenous methylprednisolone was given to ophthalmopathy patients. The paper describes TCR Vbeta CDR3 sequencing of 140 or so peripheral blood samples, made up of about 41 ophthalmopathy patients, 70 to 75 hyperthyroidism patients and 17 progressor patients. The paper's findings and limits, for the study overall: No statistical method was used to fix the sample size in advance, and group allocation was not hidden from the investigators. Most expanded thyroid clonotypes (frequency above 0.001) were also detected in blood, a finding suggesting that blood repertoires may reflect thyroid immune responses. During validation, the model predicted progression to ophthalmopathy a median of approximately six months ahead of onset, with more than 60% sensitivity and roughly 72% specificity. Ophthalmopathy was separated from stable hyperthyroidism by a 13 V-J signature model, with over 85% sensitivity and approximately 81% specificity obtained in cross-validation and 80%/75% obtained in testing.

Amplification of TCR beta CDR3 regions was carried out from RNA transcripts. The TCR CDR3 was subjected to a first round of RT-PCR using the HTBI primer set and the Qiagen OneStep RT-PCR kit. A second multiplex PCR round built the libraries, followed by size selection and purification. Sequencing of the libraries was done on an Illumina HiSeq2000 using paired-end 100 bp reads. The study's own analysis went as follows. SOAPnuke was used to process the raw data, with reads discarded if the reads contained adapters or uncalled bases, had a mean Phred below 15, or lacked an exact constant-primer or identifier match. High-quality paired reads were merged with COPE v1.2.5, and unique nucleotide sequences were defined as clonotypes. Clonotypes were aligned to IMGT TRBV, TRBD and TRBJ reference segments using MiTCR v1.1. The analysis included only V-J combinations with a frequency above 0.0001, which together covered 99.2% of the repertoires. The TCS score was defined as the ratio of F50 (clonal expansion) to E x V (chaos), calculated using BLOSUM62-based TCRdist between CDR3 peptides within each V-J. Welch's t-statistics and random forest reduced roughly 500 V-J features to fewer than 15, which were used in a naive Bayes classifier (R e1071). Clones were called with MiXCR by TCRdb after fastp trimmed the public reads at Q25, and only in-frame beta chains were retained. When rows share a CDR3 protein, they turn into one entry using the most common DNA and genes. The V and J calls here are based on TCRdb, not the publication. The sample table shows 250,000 to 300,000 distinct CDR3 sequences, and roughly an eighth are seen once. 6.5% to 10% of the sample comes from the top ten.

Stable Graves' hyperthyroidism was defined as the absence of progression to ophthalmopathy over 18 months of follow-up. Hyperthyroidism patients were newly diagnosed, had a disease duration of under 2 months, and were aged 18 to 65 years. The study excluded patients with uncontrolled infections, other autoimmune diseases, pregnancy or lactation. Clinical symptoms, serum thyroxine and TRAb, thyroid ultrasound, and orbital computed tomography formed the basis for the diagnoses. PBMCs were isolated from around 10 ml of fresh peripheral blood by Ficoll-Paque density gradient centrifugation. Total RNA was extracted using Trizol reagent, and RNA quality was assessed on an Agilent 2100 Bioanalyzer. About this clonotype: Its antigen target is currently unknown. No per-base quality is available; no much larger clone lies one base away.

Including cysteine and phenylalanine, the CDR3 has 15 amino acids. CDR3 DNA is the only sequence kept; it has 45 bases, read in frame from the first base. Trimming costs V 7 bases and J 6 bases, and their ends lie 19 bases apart. The CDR1 and CDR2 encoded by the germline V gene are SGHDT and YYEEEE. The V and J genes are TRBV5-6 and TRBJ2-2, with a weak D call of TRBD1 (6 bases match). Sequencing was carried out using blood. The sequence was obtained from a woman between 40 and 50 years old with Graves' hyperthyroidism. The nucleotide sequence reads TGTGCCAGCGAGCCTTTCGACAGGAGCGCCGGGGAGCTGTTTTTT. This codes for CASEPFDRSAGELFF. With the portions outside the CDR3 filled from the reference TRBV5-6 and TRBJ2-2 genes, the complete variable region becomes DAGVTQSPTHLIKTRGQQVTLRCSPKSGHDTVSWYQQALGQGPQFIFQYYEEEERQRGNFPDRFSGHQFPNYSSELNVNALLLGDSALYLCASEPFDRSAGELFFGEGSRLTVL.